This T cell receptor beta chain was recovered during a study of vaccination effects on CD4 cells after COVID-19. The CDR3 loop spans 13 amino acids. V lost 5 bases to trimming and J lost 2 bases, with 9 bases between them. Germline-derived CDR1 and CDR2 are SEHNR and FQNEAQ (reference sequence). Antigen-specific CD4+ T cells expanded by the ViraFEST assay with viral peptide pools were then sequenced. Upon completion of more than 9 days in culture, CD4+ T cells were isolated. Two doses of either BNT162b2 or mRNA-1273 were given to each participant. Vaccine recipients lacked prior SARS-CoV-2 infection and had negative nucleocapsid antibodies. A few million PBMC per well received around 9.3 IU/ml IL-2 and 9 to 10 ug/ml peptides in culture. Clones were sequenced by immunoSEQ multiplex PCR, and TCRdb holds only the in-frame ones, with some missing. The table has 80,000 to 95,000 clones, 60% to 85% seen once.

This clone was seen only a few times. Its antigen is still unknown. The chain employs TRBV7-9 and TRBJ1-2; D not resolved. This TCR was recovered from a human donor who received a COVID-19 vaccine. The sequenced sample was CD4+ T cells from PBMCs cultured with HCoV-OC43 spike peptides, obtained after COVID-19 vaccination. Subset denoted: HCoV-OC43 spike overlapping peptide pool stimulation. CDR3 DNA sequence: TGTGCCAGCAGCCTCGACGGAAACTATGGCTACACCTTC. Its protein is CASSLDGNYGYTF.